This TCR beta chain appears in the sequencing data of a study of naive and memory T cell subsets. Both TRBC1 and TRBC2 were covered by a beta constant-region primer of two equimolar oligonucleotides. Four rounds of PCR amplified the ligated cDNA using nested alpha and beta constant-region primers plus SP2. TCRdb re-analysed the UMI-ligation and nested PCR reads in MiXCR, keeping a single row per CDR3 protein. The repertoire holds about 100,000 distinct CDR3 sequences, with roughly 15% as singletons. Notes on the study in general: Naive repertoires, especially CD8, held a few larger clonotypes, possibly memory cells re-expressing CD45RA.

This clonotype was seen just once. Its antigen is not known. This CDR3 has 13 residues. The V end was cut by 0 bases, the J end by 4 bases, with 6 bases between. Germline CDR1 reads MNHEY; CDR2 reads SMNVEV (reference sequence). The sequencing sample was made of naive CD8+ T cells from blood. The V and J genes are TRBV27 and TRBJ1-2; no firm D call. The receptor's source is a human donor in good health. CDR3 protein: CASSLSDGYGYTF. In DNA form, the CDR3 reads TGTGCCAGCAGTTTATCGGATGGCTATGGCTACACCTTC.